One sample yielded the 3 T cell receptor beta chains listed below, sequenced in a study of PD-1 blockade in classical Hodgkin lymphoma. Sequencing was performed with immunoSEQ multiplex PCR; in TCRdb, only in-frame clones are kept and a portion is missing. This table holds under 95,000 clones, just over 90% found once. All the patients suffered relapse after autologous stem cell transplantation, and brentuximab vedotin exposure differed. The specimen comprised peripheral blood mononuclear cells (PBMCs), sampled at baseline. These receptors came from a human donor with classical Hodgkin lymphoma.

This sequence joins TRBV5-4 and TRBJ2-1, with D perhaps given as TRBD1 or TRBD2 (5 bases each). CDR1 and CDR2 from the germline V gene are SGHNT and YYREEE (reference sequence). Trimming cost V 6 bases and J 0 bases, with 13 bases left between them. The CDR3 is 15 amino acids. The CDR3 DNA is TGTGCCAGCACCCGGTGGGGGTACTCCTACAATGAGCAGTTCTTC. Translating gives CASTRWGYSYNEQFF.

V and J are TRBV4-3 and TRBJ2-7; D gene uncertain. Trimming took off 1 base at V and 3 bases at J, with 7 bases between the two ends. Per the germline V gene, CDR1 is LGHNA and CDR2 is YSLEER. CDR3 length: 13 residues. CDR3: CASSQGPHYEQYF. CDR3 coding DNA: TGCGCCAGCAGCCAAGGACCCCACTACGAGCAGTACTTC.

The V call is TRBV9, the J call TRBJ1-3, with 9 positions matching TRBD1. Trimming cost V 0 bases and J 0 bases; bases outside gene matches: 4. Germline V gene lookup returns CDR1 SGDLS and CDR2 YYNGEE. This CDR3 spans 17 amino acids. This chain's CDR3 is CASSVGWTGVSGNTIYF. DNA for the CDR3: TGTGCCAGCAGCGTAGGGTGGACAGGGGTCTCTGGAAACACCATATATTTT. The complete variable domain, with remaining parts taken from reference TRBV9 and TRBJ1-3, reads DSGVTQTPKHLITATGQRVTLRCSPRSGDLSVYWYQQSLDQGLQFLIQYYNGEERAKGNILERFSAQQFPDLHSELNLSSLELGDSALYFCASSVGWTGVSGNTIYFGEGSWLTVV.